This T cell receptor (beta chain) was captured in a study of radiation and T cells in renal cell carcinoma. The wider study: Nephrectomy followed 15 Gy stereotactic body radiation by 4 weeks.

Sequencing was performed with immunoSEQ multiplex PCR; in TCRdb, only in-frame clones are kept and a portion is missing. The top ten clones hold 5.8% of a sample with 120,000 or so clones, about four fifths of them seen once. Documented time point: blood 2 weeks post-SBRT. Noted treatment: 15 Gy SBRT to primary tumor, nephrectomy 4 weeks later. Study-level findings and limits: No pretreatment tumor biopsies were available for baseline clonotypes.

Turning to this clone: Its antigen is unknown.

The clonotype originates from a man between 45 and 60 years old with renal cell carcinoma. Sequencing used blood, obtained from a patient whose treatment included radiotherapy and nephrectomy.

CDR3 sequence: CASRATSDTQYF. The CDR3 DNA is TGTGCCAGTAGGGCCACTTCAGATACGCAGTATTTT. The genes are TRBV19 and TRBJ2-3; the D is unclear. This CDR3 region has 12 residues. Trimming shortened V by 6 bases and J by 4 bases, and 8 bases separated the two germline ends. Germline V gene lookup returns CDR1 LNHDA and CDR2 SQIVND (reference sequence).